One and the same sample provided the 8 T cell receptor beta chains below, sequenced in a study of T cells in localized non-small cell lung cancer. TCRdb's table, derived via immunoSEQ multiplex PCR, lists solely in-frame clones and lacks some. The sample has over 20,000 clones, 86% seen once. The sequencing used peripheral blood, collected before any cancer treatment. The source is a female donor over 55 with stage I lung adenocarcinoma.

V and J are TRBV11-3 and TRBJ2-2; TRBD2 matches 8 bases. Unmatched junction bases numbered 1, after V lost 0 bases and J lost 4 bases. The CDR3 sequence is 15 residues long. Germline lookup yields CDR1 SGHNT and CDR2 YENEEA. The CDR3 bases are TGTGCCAGCAGCTTAGACGGGAGGGCCACCGGGGAGCTGTTTTTT. Its protein is CASSLDGRATGELFF.

The chain carries TRBV2 and TRBJ2-1; a possible D gene is TRBD1 (5 bases). The CDR3 consists of 15 residues. V was clipped by 0 bases and J by 2 bases, with 8 bases between them. CDR1 and CDR2 from the germline V gene are SNHLY and FYNNEI. The CDR3, as DNA: TGTGCCAGCAGTGAAGCAGAGACAGCCTACAATGAGCAGTTCTTC. Amino acids: CASSEAETAYNEQFF.

This chain links TRBV6-5 with TRBJ2-4, with D possibly matching TRBD1 (6 bases). Germline loops: CDR1 MNHEY, CDR2 SVGAGI. The CDR3 runs 16 residues. V lost 0 bases and J lost 2, with 11 bases in between. The chain's CDR3 is CASSYSKGGTKNIQYF. CDR3 sequence (DNA): TGTGCCAGCAGTTACTCGAAAGGGGGAACCAAAAACATTCAGTACTTC.

V and J are TRBV30 and TRBJ2-1; 10 bases map to TRBD1. This CDR3 region has 15 residues. The trim removed 2 bases at V and 8 bases at J, leaving 9 bases unmatched. Germline values: CDR1 GTSNPN, CDR2 SVGIG (reference sequence). Here the CDR3 reads CAWSPGTGVPHEQFF. CDR3 bases: TGTGCCTGGAGTCCTGGGACAGGGGTCCCGCATGAGCAGTTCTTC.

The V gene is TRBV5-6, the J gene TRBJ2-4; 11 nucleotides align to TRBD1. CDR3 length equals 14 residues. The trim removed 4 bases at V and 6 bases at J, leaving 3 bases unmatched. The germline V gene encodes CDR1 SGHDT and CDR2 YYEEEE. DNA for the CDR3: TGTGCCAGCAGCCAGGGACAGGGGGGAAACATTCAGTACTTC. This gives the protein CASSQGQGGNIQYF.

This clone was detected only once. This chain connects TRBV11-3 to TRBJ1-2; 7 bases align to TRBD1. Germline assignment: CDR1 SGHNT and CDR2 YENEEA. V dropped 5 bases and J dropped 5; count of bases not matched to a gene: 2. This CDR3 has 12 amino acids. This CDR3 is CASSRQGYGYTF. Written as DNA, the CDR3 is TGTGCCAGCAGCCGACAGGGTTATGGCTACACCTTC. Drawing the rest from reference TRBV11-3 and TRBJ1-2, the complete variable domain is EAGVVQSPRYKIIEKKQPVAFWCNPISGHNTLYWYLQNLGQGPELLIRYENEEAVDDSQLPKDRFSAERLKGVDSTLKIQPAELGDSAVYLCASSRQGYGYTFGSGTRLTVV.

V usage is TRBV30 and J usage is TRBJ1-5, with D perhaps matching TRBD1 (6 bases). V lost 2 bases to trimming and J lost 5 bases, with 10 bases between them. Germline assignment: CDR1 GTSNPN and CDR2 SVGIG (reference sequence). The CDR3 sequence is 13 residues long. The CDR3 region is CAWSISGDQPQHF. The CDR3 nucleotides are TGTGCCTGGAGTATCTCAGGGGATCAGCCCCAGCATTTT.

The chain employs TRBV15 and TRBJ2-7; D might be TRBD1 (5 bases). In germline, CDR1 is LNHNV, CDR2 YYDKDF (reference sequence). V lost 9 bases to trimming and J lost 7 bases, with 13 bases between them. The CDR3 extends over 11 amino acids. The CDR3 region is CATSDSFEQYF. The DNA for the CDR3 is TGTGCCACTTCCGACAGTTTTGAGCAGTACTTC.